This T cell receptor beta chain came from a study of blood T cell repertoires in COVID-19. About the study: The United States, Italy and Spain were the sources of the acute and convalescent COVID-19 samples.

Data came from immunoSEQ multiplex PCR; TCRdb stores just in-frame clones and leaves some out. This sample has 150,000 or so clones, with around 82% found just once. V was pared by 1 base and J by 10 bases, with 20 bases between. The CDR3 extends over 15 amino acids. Looked up from germline, CDR1 is SEHNR and CDR2 is FQNEAQ (reference sequence). This sequence originates from a woman between 40 and 55 years old with COVID-19, enrolled during active disease. The specimen sequenced was peripheral blood. The rearrangement links TRBV7-9 to TRBJ2-7; a possible D gene is TRBD2 (6 bases). CDR3 amino acids: CASSLGSGARDKQYF. DNA of the CDR3: TGTGCCAGCAGCTTAGGTTCGGGAGCTCGAGATAAACAGTACTTC.